These 13 T cell receptor beta chains were all obtained from the same sample, sequenced in a study of T-cell reconstitution after alpha-beta-depleted transplantation in children. Molecular barcoding with unique molecular identifiers was used for the TCRbeta library. TCRdb analysed the PCR reads with MiXCR anew, one entry per CDR3 protein. Of some 130,000 distinct CDR3 sequences in the sample, 8% to 10% were seen once. The input for sequencing was PBMCs, mostly from graft donor cells, taken 180 days after TCRalphabeta/CD19-depleted stem cell transplant. These receptors originate from a girl under two years old who had a stem cell transplant for combined immunodeficiency, so the T cells may come from the graft donor.

This clonotype has at least ten counts. The rearrangement links TRBV7-9 to TRBJ1-1; no firm D call. In germline, CDR1 is SEHNR, CDR2 FQNEAQ (reference sequence). The V end was cut by 10 bases, the J end by 6 bases, with 24 bases between. This CDR3 has 15 residues. CDR3 protein: CATHGAEYLMSEAFF. CDR3 in DNA: TGTGCCACCCACGGAGCGGAATACTTAATGTCTGAAGCTTTCTTT.

This chain links TRBV10-3 with TRBJ1-1; 8 bases align to TRBD1. Germline CDR1 is ENHRY and CDR2 is SYGVKD. V shed 3 bases and J 7 bases; nucleotides not matched to a gene: 7. CDR3 length: 14 residues. CDR3 in DNA: TGTGCCATCAGTGAAGGACAGGGACAGAGTGAAGCTTTCTTT. Residues: CAISEGQGQSEAFF.

This clonotype has just a few counts. This chain joins TRBV6-5 and TRBJ2-5; the match to TRBD2 covers 9 bases. The CDR3 is 16 residues long. Germline CDR1 MNHEY, CDR2 SVGAGI. The junction had 8 bases not matched to a gene; V was cut back by 6 bases and J by 0 bases. The CDR3 here is CASSPLAGEYQETQYF. Here the CDR3 DNA reads TGTGCCAGCAGCCCCTTAGCGGGAGAGTACCAAGAGACCCAGTACTTC.

The genes are TRBV20-1 and TRBJ1-1; D not certain. This CDR3 contains 11 residues. The V gene's germline CDR1 is DFQATT and CDR2 SNEGSKA (reference sequence). V dropped 0 bases and J dropped 8 bases, with 7 bases sitting between them. CDR3 sequence (DNA): TGCAGTGCTAGAGAGGGTCCCGAAGCTTTCTTT. As protein: CSAREGPEAFF.

This CDR3 is CSASGSGSPSGANVLTF. The DNA of the CDR3 is TGCAGTGCTAGTGGTAGCGGGAGCCCCTCTGGGGCCAACGTCCTGACTTTC. The rearrangement uses TRBV20-1 and TRBJ2-6, with 9 bases matching TRBD2. This CDR3 is built from 17 residues. Germline V CDR1 and CDR2: DFQATT, SNEGSKA (reference sequence). V dropped 3 bases and J dropped 0; count of bases not matched to a gene: 6.

This clonotype was observed a handful of times. The rearrangement joins TRBV12-3 or TRBV12-4 to TRBJ1-1; D unclear. The CDR3 is made up of 14 amino acids. Trimming left V 1 base short and J 0 bases short, with 6 bases between. The CDR3 DNA sequence: TGTGCCAGCAGTTTAGACATCTTGAACACTGAAGCTTTCTTT. Encoded protein: CASSLDILNTEAFF.

V gene TRBV9 combines with J gene TRBJ2-1, with 8 bases identical to TRBD2. This CDR3 spans 15 amino acids. Trimming took 4 bases from V and 1 from J; bases not matched to a gene: 4. The germline CDR1 and CDR2 sequences are SGDLS and YYNGEE. The CDR3 region is CASSPGGSSYNEQFF. Here the CDR3 DNA reads TGTGCCAGCAGCCCGGGGGGGAGTTCCTACAATGAGCAGTTCTTC.

A remark on this clonotype: This may be a read error, as it is one base from a much larger clone. The rearrangement joins TRBV10-3 to TRBJ2-5; a weak D match, TRBD2 (5 bases). In germline, CDR1 is ENHRY, CDR2 SYGVKD. V was cut by 0 bases and J by 7 bases, with 6 bases left in between. The CDR3 runs to 12 residues. The CDR3 region has the DNA TGTGCCATCAGTGAGTCCGCGGGGACCCAGTACTTC. The encoded protein is CAISESAGTQYF.

The J gene is TRBJ2-1, the V gene TRBV9; weak D call: TRBD2 (6 bases). The CDR3 has 14 amino acids. V dropped 4 bases and J dropped 1 base, with 9 bases sitting between them. Germline V gene lookup returns CDR1 SGDLS and CDR2 YYNGEE. The CDR3 coding sequence is TGTGCCAGCAGCCGACTAGTTTCCTACAATGAGCAGTTCTTC. It yields the protein CASSRLVSYNEQFF.

In this sample, this clonotype turned up many times. The chain carries TRBV29-1 and TRBJ2-3; D not resolved. The V gene lost 6 bases and the J gene lost 7 bases, with 23 bases spanning the gap. Germline CDR1 is SQVTM and CDR2 is ANQGSEA. CDR3 length: 15 amino acids. The CDR3 is CSVHQPPGQPHTQYF. The DNA for the CDR3 is TGCAGCGTCCACCAACCTCCGGGCCAGCCACATACGCAGTATTTT.

This clonotype has at least ten counts. The chain recombines TRBV29-1 with TRBJ2-5; 11 bases align to TRBD2. Germline values: CDR1 SQVTM, CDR2 ANQGSEA. The CDR3 extends over 16 amino acids. With 6 bases clipped from V and 2 bases from J, the junction kept 11 bases outside the gene matches. This CDR3 is CSVLKGLAVEQETQYF. The CDR3 DNA sequence: TGCAGCGTCCTAAAGGGACTAGCGGTAGAGCAAGAGACCCAGTACTTC.

The V gene is TRBV5-1, the J gene TRBJ2-2, with D possibly matching TRBD1 (5 bases). CDR1 is SGHRS, CDR2 YFSETQ, per germline. This CDR3 has 17 residues. V lost 0 bases and J lost 2, with 14 bases in between. The CDR3 protein is CASSLDIIGANTGELFF. The CDR3 DNA is TGCGCCAGCAGCTTGGACATAATAGGGGCTAACACCGGGGAGCTGTTTTTT.

In its sample, this clonotype was seen a few times. V gene TRBV11-3 combines with J gene TRBJ2-3; D gene uncertain. This CDR3 is 13 amino acids long. V shed 1 base and J shed 2 bases, with 4 bases lying between them. The germline CDR1 and CDR2 sequences are SGHNT and YENEEA. In DNA, the CDR3 is TGTGCCAGCAGCTTAGGTGACACAGATACGCAGTATTTT. Translated: CASSLGDTDTQYF.